These 20 T cell receptor beta chains were sequenced from one sample in a study of blood T cells in healthy people across ages. The use of a sample-barcoded 5' primer and a J-beta primer mix characterized a second PCR of 7 to 11 cycles. TCRdb re-analysed the 5' RACE reads in MiXCR, keeping a single row per CDR3 protein. This sample has just over 1 million distinct CDR3 sequences, with more than 40% found just once. Input material: blood. Receptor source: an older woman in good health.

The chain is built from TRBV28 and TRBJ2-1, with a possible D match to TRBD2 (7 bases). Trimming removed 7 bases from V and 6 bases from J, with 25 bases in between. The V gene's germline CDR1 is MDHEN and CDR2 SYDVKM. The CDR3 has 17 residues. CDR3 amino acids: CASTSPGAGESGNEQFF. The DNA for the CDR3 is TGTGCCAGCACTTCGCCGGGGGCGGGAGAGTCGGGCAATGAGCAGTTCTTC.

A note on this clonotype: The junction departs from germline at one end; a sequencing error may be responsible. V and J are TRBV13 and TRBJ2-7; D might be TRBD2 (6 bases). Looked up from germline, CDR1 is PRHDT and CDR2 is FYEKMQ (reference sequence). The CDR3 runs 15 residues. CDR3 amino acids: CANSLPSDSSYEQYF. CDR3 DNA sequence: TGTGCCAACAGCCTCCCTAGCGACAGCTCCTACGAGCAGTACTTC. Complete variable domain (other parts from reference TRBV13 and TRBJ2-7): AAGVIQSPRHLIKEKRETATLKCYPIPRHDTVYWYQQGPGQDPQFLISFYEKMQSDKGSIPDRFSAQQFSDYHSELNMSSLELGDSALYFCANSLPSDSSYEQYFGPGTRLTVT.

The CDR3, as DNA: TGTGCCACCACGATCCTCCCGGGCGGGGAGCTGTTTTTT. It specifies CATTILPGGELFF. This sequence joins TRBV6-2 or TRBV6-3 and TRBJ2-2; D unclear. The CDR3 sequence is 13 residues long. CDR1 and CDR2 from the germline V gene are MNHEY and SVGEGT. Trimming left V 10 bases short and J 7 bases short, with 16 bases between.

The chain employs TRBV15 and TRBJ2-5; D unclear. The CDR3 is 16 amino acids. V was trimmed by 1 base and J by 11 bases, leaving 23 bases between them. Looked up from germline, CDR1 is LNHNV and CDR2 is YYDKDF (reference sequence). The CDR3 DNA is TGTGCCACCAGCAGAGGTATAGACCCCTCAAGTTCGGAGCAGTACTTC. Its protein is CATSRGIDPSSSEQYF.

The gene calls are TRBV12-5 and TRBJ1-1; tentative D call: TRBD1 (6 bases). The V gene's germline CDR1 is LGHNT and CDR2 FRNRAP. Trimming left V 4 bases short and J 4 bases short, with 10 bases between. The CDR3 has 13 residues. Here the CDR3 reads CASGSQGFTEAFF. CDR3 sequence (DNA): TGTGCTAGTGGTTCACAGGGTTTCACTGAAGCTTTCTTT.

The rearrangement uses TRBV10-3 and TRBJ2-4, with 9 positions matching TRBD1. Germline V CDR1 and CDR2: ENHRY, SYGVKD. The CDR3 runs to 15 residues. V trimming: 5 bases; J trimming: 6 bases; junction bases outside the gene matches: 8. CDR3 in DNA: TGTGCCATCAGTTCGGACAGGGGCGGCGGAAACATTCAGTACTTC. Protein product: CAISSDRGGGNIQYF.

The chain's CDR3 is CATSRGGSQDRYNSPLHF. The CDR3 nucleotides read TGTGCCACCAGCAGAGGGGGGAGCCAGGATCGTTATAATTCACCCCTCCACTTT. The chain carries TRBV15 and TRBJ1-6; tentatively, D is TRBD1 (5 bases). Trimming took off 1 base at V and 4 bases at J, with 17 bases between the two ends. The CDR3 has 18 residues. Germline assignment: CDR1 LNHNV and CDR2 YYDKDF (reference sequence).

For this clonotype: The junction departs from germline at one end; a sequencing error may be responsible. The chain uses TRBV6-1 and TRBJ2-4, with TRBD1 as a possible D gene (6 bases). Judging by the DNA end, TRBJ2-5 fits better; the J call may be wrong. Germline V gene data show CDR1 as MNHNS and CDR2 as SASEGT. There are 16 residues in the CDR3. This CDR3 reads CACSGWQGISAETQYF. CDR3 nucleotide sequence: TGTGCCTGCAGTGGGTGGCAGGGGATATCGGCTGAGACCCAGTACTTC.

The chain uses TRBV5-1 and TRBJ2-5; D is tentatively TRBD1 or TRBD2 (5 bases each). The CDR3 consists of 14 residues. Germline V lookup: CDR1 SGHRS, CDR2 YFSETQ. V was pared by 4 bases and J by 5 bases, with 15 bases between. Written as DNA, the CDR3 is TGCGCCAGCAGCACCGGGACCGCTCGGGAGACCCAGTACTTC. It is translated as CASSTGTARETQYF. Full variable domain (outside the CDR3, taken from reference TRBV5-1 and TRBJ2-5): KAGVTQTPRYLIKTRGQQVTLSCSPISGHRSVSWYQQTPGQGLQFLFEYFSETQRNKGNFPGRFSGRQFSNSRSEMNVSTLELGDSALYLCASSTGTARETQYFGPGTRLLVL.

V gene TRBV29-1 combines with J gene TRBJ2-1; 9 bases agree with TRBD2. Germline V gene sequence: CDR1 SQVTM, CDR2 ANQGSEA. V lost 0 bases to trimming and J lost 2 bases; unmatched junction nucleotides: 11. The CDR3 is 18 amino acids. CDR3 nucleotide sequence: TGCAGCGTTGAAGACTTGACCGGGACTAGCAGCACCTACAATGAGCAGTTCTTC. This sequence encodes CSVEDLTGTSSTYNEQFF.

This chain uses TRBV7-9 with TRBJ1-2; 7 positions match TRBD1. The CDR3 has 12 residues. V dropped 4 bases and J dropped 8; count of bases not matched to a gene: 4. Germline CDR1 SEHNR, CDR2 FQNEAQ (reference sequence). In nucleotides, the CDR3 is TGTGCCAGCAGCTACACAGGGGACGGCTACACCTTC. It yields the protein CASSYTGDGYTF.

There are a few counts of this clonotype. Here the CDR3 reads CSADPGTGSLQTQYF. DNA of the CDR3: TGCAGCGCCGATCCCGGGACAGGGTCCTTACAGACCCAGTACTTC. The gene calls are TRBV29-1 and TRBJ2-7; 9 bases map to TRBD1. TRBJ2-5 explains the end of the DNA better; the J call may be wrong. The CDR3 consists of 15 residues. Germline CDR1 reads SQVTM; CDR2 reads ANQGSEA.

This clonotype occurred a few times. The rearrangement uses TRBV9 and TRBJ2-5, with D possibly being TRBD2 (6 bases). In germline, CDR1 is SGDLS, CDR2 YYNGEE. This CDR3 contains 12 residues. Trimming took off 4 bases at V and 11 bases at J, with 15 bases between the two ends. This CDR3 is CASSSPTREQYF. Written as DNA, the CDR3 is TGTGCCAGCAGCTCACCTACCCGGGAGCAGTACTTC.

J is TRBJ2-3 and V is TRBV14; D is uncertain. Germline V gene lookup returns CDR1 SGHDN and CDR2 FVKESK. The CDR3 is 16 residues long. V gave up 0 bases and J gave up 2 bases, with 12 bases separating them. The CDR3 region has the DNA TGTGCCAGCAGCCAAGATGGCGAACTCACCACAGATACGCAGTATTTT. Its translation: CASSQDGELTTDTQYF.

CDR3 nucleotide sequence: TGTGCCACCAGCAGAGATCGGTCCCGCTCCTACAATGAGCAGTTCTTC. As protein: CATSRDRSRSYNEQFF. V and J are TRBV15 and TRBJ2-1, with unresolved D. V was cut by 0 bases and J by 0 bases, with 9 bases left in between. The CDR3 consists of 16 residues. In germline, CDR1 is LNHNV, CDR2 YYDKDF (reference sequence).

The V and J genes are TRBV20-1 and TRBJ2-3, with 9 bases fitting TRBD2. Germline V gene data show CDR1 as DFQATT and CDR2 as SNEGSKA (reference sequence). There are 17 residues in the CDR3. Trimming removed 3 bases from V and 4 bases from J; junction bases left unmatched: 14. The CDR3 sequence: CSASQLAGASPADTQYF. The CDR3 nucleotides are TGCAGTGCTAGTCAACTAGCGGGCGCCAGTCCCGCAGATACGCAGTATTTT.

The chain recombines TRBV20-1 with TRBJ2-7, with 8 bases identical to TRBD2. The CDR3 is 12 amino acids. V lost 4 bases, J lost 6 bases, and 5 bases stayed unmatched. CDR1 is DFQATT and CDR2 is SNEGSKA in the germline V gene (reference sequence). CDR3 nucleotide sequence: TGCAGTGCTACGCCTAGCGGGTGCGAGCAGTACTTC. Protein sequence: CSATPSGCEQYF.

This chain uses TRBV20-1 with TRBJ2-5; D might be TRBD1 (6 bases). Trimming removed 5 bases at V and 5 bases at J, with 21 bases between. The CDR3 spans 15 residues. CDR1 DFQATT and CDR2 SNEGSKA come from the germline V gene (reference sequence). The CDR3 loop reads CSAGRRAGADETQYF. CDR3 DNA sequence: TGCAGTGCTGGCCGGCGGGCAGGGGCTGATGAGACCCAGTACTTC.

Only a few counts were recorded for this clonotype. The genes are TRBV25-1 and TRBJ2-5, with D possibly being TRBD1 (6 bases). Germline V CDR1 and CDR2: MGHDK, SYGVNS. The CDR3 covers 15 residues. Trimming took 2 bases from V and 0 from J, leaving 10 bases between them. This CDR3 reads CASSEVRGDQETQYF. The CDR3 nucleotides read TGTGCCAGCAGTGAAGTCAGGGGCGACCAAGAGACCCAGTACTTC. Full variable domain (rest looked up from reference TRBV25-1 and TRBJ2-5): EADIYQTPRYLVIGTGKKITLECSQTMGHDKMYWYQQDPGMELHLIHYSYGVNSTEKGDLSSESTVSRIRTEHFPLTLESARPSHTSQYLCASSEVRGDQETQYFGPGTRLLVL.

A few counts support this clonotype. The rearrangement links TRBV6-1 to TRBJ2-7, with D perhaps matching TRBD2 (6 bases). CDR3 length equals 13 residues. CDR1 and CDR2 (germline): MNHNS, SASEGT. V was clipped by 6 bases and J by 3 bases, with 12 bases between them. CDR3 sequence reads: CASSGTYGYEQYF. CDR3 coding DNA: TGTGCCAGCAGCGGGACTTACGGCTACGAGCAGTACTTC.